The 19 T cell receptor beta chains listed next were all sequenced from one sample in a study of T cells in Graves' hyperthyroidism and ophthalmopathy. TCR beta CDR3 regions were amplified from RNA transcripts. The HTBI primer set drove a first-round RT-PCR of the TCR CDR3. In TCRdb, the multiplex PCR reads were re-called with MiXCR into one record per CDR3 protein. This sample has approximately 210,000 distinct CDR3 sequences, with roughly 17% found just once. The sample consisted of blood. Source of these receptors: a man aged 50 to 59 with Graves' hyperthyroidism.

In its sample, this clonotype was seen many times. The V and J genes are TRBV11-2 and TRBJ1-3, with unresolved D. V was cut by 1 base and J by 0 bases, with 4 bases left in between. The CDR3 covers 14 residues. Germline V gene lookup returns CDR1 SGHAT and CDR2 FQNNGV. The CDR3 sequence is CASSLGTSGNTIYF. The CDR3 nucleotides read TGTGCCAGCAGCTTAGGCACCTCTGGAAACACCATATATTTT.

This clonotype was seen repeatedly, ten times or more. V gene TRBV16 combines with J gene TRBJ1-1, with TRBD1 as a possible D gene (5 bases). Per the germline V gene, CDR1 is KGHSY and CDR2 is FQNENV. Trimming took 0 bases from V and 7 from J, leaving 9 bases between them. This CDR3 has 13 amino acids. As DNA, the CDR3 is TGTGCCAGCAGCCAATCCCGACAGTATGAAGCTTTCTTT. It specifies CASSQSRQYEAFF.

This chain joins TRBV20-1 and TRBJ2-4; 9 nucleotides agree with TRBD2. J was trimmed by 4 bases and V by 6 bases; bases with no gene match: 10. The germline CDR1 and CDR2 sequences are DFQATT and SNEGSKA (reference sequence). The CDR3 runs to 15 residues. The CDR3 loop reads CSASRLAGRKNIQYF. The CDR3 DNA reads as TGCAGTGCGAGCCGCCTAGCGGGAAGAAAAAACATTCAGTACTTC.

This clonotype was seen ten or more times. The chain links TRBV7-3 to TRBJ2-1; 7 nucleotides align to TRBD2. Germline assignment: CDR1 SGHTA and CDR2 FQGTGA. The CDR3 is made up of 15 amino acids. V shed 3 bases and J 1 base; nucleotides not matched to a gene: 3. CDR3 coding DNA: TGTGCCAGCAGCTTCGGAGCGGGGTCCTACAATGAGCAGTTCTTC. It encodes CASSFGAGSYNEQFF.

This clonotype was detected many times. The J gene is TRBJ1-2, the V gene TRBV12-3 or TRBV12-4; D is ambiguous. CDR3 length equals 14 residues. V was shortened by 3 bases and J by 4 bases, with 12 bases between the two germline ends. For the CDR3, the DNA is TGTGCCAGCAGTTTGACACCGGATGCCTATGGCTACACCTTC. Translated: CASSLTPDAYGYTF.

V and J are TRBV5-6 and TRBJ2-3; D is undetermined. V gave up 2 bases and J gave up 4 bases, with 11 bases separating them. Germline V gives CDR1 SGHDT, CDR2 YYEEEE. The CDR3 runs to 14 residues. CDR3 nucleotides: TGTGCCAGCAGCTTTAGAACCCGCGCAGATACGCAGTATTTT. Translation gives CASSFRTRADTQYF.

V gene TRBV30 combines with J gene TRBJ2-1; 10 bases fit TRBD1. The germline gives CDR1 GTSNPN, CDR2 SVGIG (reference sequence). The CDR3 loop spans 15 amino acids. The J segment lost 11 bases and the V segment lost 2 bases, leaving 12 bases of the junction unmatched. CDR3 residues: CAWSTRDRGGRKQFF. The CDR3 coding sequence is TGTGCCTGGAGTACCAGGGACAGGGGAGGTAGGAAGCAGTTCTTC.

This clonotype showed up just once. V and J are TRBV15 and TRBJ2-7, with 7 nucleotides matching TRBD2. Germline CDR1 is LNHNV and CDR2 is YYDKDF (reference sequence). V lost 0 bases and J lost 2; bases outside the gene matches: 7. The CDR3 totals 16 residues. Written as DNA, the CDR3 is TGTGCCACCAGCAGAGATTATAGGACTAGAACCTACGAGCAGTACTTC. This sequence encodes CATSRDYRTRTYEQYF.

In this sample, this clonotype turned up a few times. V is TRBV29-1 and J is TRBJ1-4; 9 nucleotides agree with TRBD1. There are 15 residues in the CDR3. Germline-derived CDR1 and CDR2 are SQVTM and ANQGSEA. V lost 7 bases to trimming and J lost 1 base; unmatched junction nucleotides: 7. The CDR3 nucleotides are TGCAGCGCTTCGGACAGGGGCGTAACTAATGAAAAACTGTTTTTT. Translated, it gives CSASDRGVTNEKLFF.

The rearrangement uses TRBV29-1 and TRBJ1-5, with D possibly matching TRBD1 (5 bases). CDR3 length equals 14 residues. CDR1 SQVTM and CDR2 ANQGSEA come from the germline V gene. V gave up 4 bases and J gave up 5 bases, with 15 bases separating them. The CDR3 sequence: CSVVFGAGYQPQHF. DNA of the CDR3: TGCAGCGTTGTATTCGGGGCAGGATATCAGCCCCAGCATTTT.

Many counts were recorded for this clonotype. The genes are TRBV18 and TRBJ1-1, with 7 bases that match TRBD1. The V and J ends lost 6 bases and 5 bases, in that order; junction bases with no gene match: 18. This CDR3 region has 17 residues. CDR1 and CDR2 from the germline V gene are KGHSH and LQKENI. The CDR3 loop reads CASSQTGQAHDATEAFF. CDR3 nucleotide sequence: TGTGCCAGCTCGCAAACCGGACAGGCGCATGACGCTACTGAAGCTTTCTTT.

The chain joins TRBV25-1 to TRBJ2-1, with 8 bases aligning to TRBD1. Germline CDR1 and CDR2: MGHDK and SYGVNS. The V segment lost 0 bases and the J segment 8 bases; nucleotides outside the gene matches: 6. The CDR3 totals 15 residues. CDR3 DNA: TGTGCCAGCAGTGAATATGGGCAGGGGGCCGATGAGCAGTTCTTC. Translation: CASSEYGQGADEQFF.

This clonotype was found many times. The chain combines TRBV9 with TRBJ2-6, with a tentative D call TRBD1 (6 bases). Germline-derived CDR1 and CDR2 are SGDLS and YYNGEE. Between the trimmed V and J ends, which lost 4 bases and 0 bases, there was a span of 8 bases. CDR3 length: 15 amino acids. The CDR3 loop reads CASSLQGSGANVLTF. Written as DNA, the CDR3 is TGTGCCAGCAGCCTACAGGGCTCTGGGGCCAACGTCCTGACTTTC.

This chain connects TRBV20-1 to TRBJ1-1; D is unclear. Trimming left V 6 bases short and J 7 bases short, with 15 bases between. This CDR3 contains 12 residues. Germline CDR1 and CDR2: DFQATT and SNEGSKA (reference sequence). CDR3 amino acids: CSAARPFREAFF. Here the CDR3 DNA reads TGCAGTGCCGCCAGACCGTTCCGTGAAGCTTTCTTT.

The rearrangement uses TRBV7-9 and TRBJ1-2; D gene uncertain. Trimming pared 5 bases from V and 4 bases from J, leaving 14 bases between. Germline V gene lookup returns CDR1 SEHNR and CDR2 FQNEAQ (reference sequence). The CDR3 spans 14 residues. The CDR3 DNA sequence: TGTGCCAGCAGCCCGAGAACCGGGCCCTATGGCTACACCTTC. It codes for CASSPRTGPYGYTF.

This rearrangement joins TRBV4-2 to TRBJ2-2, with 7 bases aligning to TRBD2. The CDR3 is 16 amino acids. CDR1 and CDR2 (germline): LGHNA, YNFKEQ. V gave up 1 base and J gave up 4 bases; unmatched junction bases: 6. This CDR3 is CASSQAPAGSTGELFF. The CDR3 region has the DNA TGTGCCAGCAGCCAAGCCCCAGCGGGAAGCACCGGGGAGCTGTTTTTT.

This clonotype was seen repeatedly, ten times or more. The CDR3 region is CASSFGTMTDTQYF. CDR3 nucleotide sequence: TGTGCCAGCAGTTTCGGGACTATGACAGATACGCAGTATTTT. The chain links TRBV28 to TRBJ2-3, with 7 positions matching TRBD2. The J segment lost 3 bases and the V segment lost 3 bases, leaving 3 bases of the junction unmatched. Germline V gene sequence: CDR1 MDHEN, CDR2 SYDVKM. The CDR3 extends over 14 amino acids.

In this sample, this clonotype turned up many times. The rearrangement uses TRBV11-2 and TRBJ2-7; 10 bases line up with TRBD2. The CDR3 extends over 15 amino acids. Germline V gene lookup returns CDR1 SGHAT and CDR2 FQNNGV. The V gene end was trimmed by 1 base and the J gene end by 7 bases; junction bases not matched to a gene: 7. The CDR3 sequence is CASSLVPSGSGEQYF. CDR3 nucleotides: TGTGCCAGCAGCTTAGTACCTAGCGGGAGCGGGGAGCAGTACTTC. Based on the CDR3 plus reference TRBV11-2 and TRBJ2-7, the full variable domain is EAGVAQSPRYKIIEKRQSVAFWCNPISGHATLYWYQQILGQGPKLLIQFQNNGVVDDSQLPKDRFSAERLKGVDSTLKIQPAKLEDSAVYLCASSLVPSGSGEQYFGPGTRLTVT.

This clonotype was seen ten or more times. The CDR3 DNA follows: TGTGCCAGCAGTTTATCTCCCCAGGGGGCTAGGATGGGCTTGACCTACAATGAGCAGTTCTTC. The encoded protein is CASSLSPQGARMGLTYNEQFF. V gene TRBV27 combines with J gene TRBJ2-1, with 8 bases identical to TRBD1. Germline V gene sequence: CDR1 MNHEY, CDR2 SMNVEV (reference sequence). The V gene end was trimmed by 0 bases and the J gene end by 2 bases; junction bases not matched to a gene: 18. The CDR3 consists of 21 residues.